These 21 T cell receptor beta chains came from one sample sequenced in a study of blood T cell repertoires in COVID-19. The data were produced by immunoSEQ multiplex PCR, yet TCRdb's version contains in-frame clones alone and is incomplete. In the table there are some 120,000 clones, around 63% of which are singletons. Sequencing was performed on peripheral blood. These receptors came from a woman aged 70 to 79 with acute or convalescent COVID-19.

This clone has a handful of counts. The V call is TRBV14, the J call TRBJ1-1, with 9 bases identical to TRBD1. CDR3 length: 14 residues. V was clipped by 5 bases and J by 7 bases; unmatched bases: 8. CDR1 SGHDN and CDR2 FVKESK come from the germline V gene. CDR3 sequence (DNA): TGTGCCAGCAGCTCCCGGACAGGGGATTTTGAAGCTTTCTTT. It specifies CASSSRTGDFEAFF.

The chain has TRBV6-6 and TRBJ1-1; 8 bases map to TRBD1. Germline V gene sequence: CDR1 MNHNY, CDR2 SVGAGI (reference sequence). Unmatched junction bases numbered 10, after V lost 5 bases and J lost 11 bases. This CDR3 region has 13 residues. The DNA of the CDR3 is TGTGCCAGCAGTCCCCAACGGACAGGGAATGCTTTCTTT. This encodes CASSPQRTGNAFF.

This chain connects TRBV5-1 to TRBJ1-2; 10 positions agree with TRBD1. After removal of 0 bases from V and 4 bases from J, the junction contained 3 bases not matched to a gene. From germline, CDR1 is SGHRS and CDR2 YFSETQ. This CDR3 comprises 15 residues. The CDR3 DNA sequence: TGCGCCAGCAGCTTGGGGGACAGGGGTGGCTATGGCTACACCTTC. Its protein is CASSLGDRGGYGYTF.

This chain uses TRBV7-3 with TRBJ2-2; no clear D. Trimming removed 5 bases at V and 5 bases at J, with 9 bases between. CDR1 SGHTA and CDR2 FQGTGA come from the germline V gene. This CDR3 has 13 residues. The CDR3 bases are TGTGCCAGCAGCCGGAGTCGGACCGGGGAGCTGTTTTTT. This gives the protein CASSRSRTGELFF.

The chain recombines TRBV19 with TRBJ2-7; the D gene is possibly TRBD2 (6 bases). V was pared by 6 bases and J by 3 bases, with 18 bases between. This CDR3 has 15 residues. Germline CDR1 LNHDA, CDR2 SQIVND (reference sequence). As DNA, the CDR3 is TGTGCCAGTAGCACCTACGTAGACGGGAGCTACGAGCAGTACTTC. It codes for CASSTYVDGSYEQYF.

The CDR3 DNA reads as TGTGCCAGCAGCTTCAACAGGAACACTGAAGCTTTCTTT. Amino acid sequence: CASSFNRNTEAFF. V usage is TRBV7-9 and J usage is TRBJ1-1; D is undetermined. The germline V gene has CDR1 SEHNR and CDR2 FQNEAQ (reference sequence). Deletions cut 3 bases from V and 1 base from J, with 6 bases between. CDR3 length: 13 residues.

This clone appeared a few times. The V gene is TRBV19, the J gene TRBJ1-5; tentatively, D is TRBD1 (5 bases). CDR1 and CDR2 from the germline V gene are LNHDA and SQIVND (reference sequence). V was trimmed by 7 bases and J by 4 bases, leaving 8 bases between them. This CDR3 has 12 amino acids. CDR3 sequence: CASNRGNQPQHF. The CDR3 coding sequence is TGTGCCAGTAATCGGGGGAATCAGCCCCAGCATTTT.

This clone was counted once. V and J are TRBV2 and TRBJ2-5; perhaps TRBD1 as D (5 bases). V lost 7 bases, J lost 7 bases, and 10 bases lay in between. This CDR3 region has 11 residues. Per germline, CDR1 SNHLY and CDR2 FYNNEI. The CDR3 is CASTGQGTQYF. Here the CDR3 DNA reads TGTGCCAGCACGGGCCAGGGGACCCAGTACTTC.

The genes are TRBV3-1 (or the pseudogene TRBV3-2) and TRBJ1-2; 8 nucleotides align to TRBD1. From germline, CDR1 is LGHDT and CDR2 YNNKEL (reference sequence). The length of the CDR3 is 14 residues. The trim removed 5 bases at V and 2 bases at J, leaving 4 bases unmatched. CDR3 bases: TGTGCCAGCAGCGAAAGGACAGGGAACTATGGCTACACCTTC. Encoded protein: CASSERTGNYGYTF.

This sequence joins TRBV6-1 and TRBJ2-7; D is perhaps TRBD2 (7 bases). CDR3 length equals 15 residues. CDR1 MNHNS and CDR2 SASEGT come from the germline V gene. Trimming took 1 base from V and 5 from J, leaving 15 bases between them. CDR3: CASSEVGGRGNEQYF. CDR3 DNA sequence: TGTGCCAGCAGTGAAGTCGGGGGGCGCGGCAACGAGCAGTACTTC.

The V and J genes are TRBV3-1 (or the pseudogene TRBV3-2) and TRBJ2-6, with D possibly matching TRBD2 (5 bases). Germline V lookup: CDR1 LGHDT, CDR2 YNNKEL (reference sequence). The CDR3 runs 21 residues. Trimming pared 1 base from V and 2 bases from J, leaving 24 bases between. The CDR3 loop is CASSQGGPLVLDQTGANVLTF. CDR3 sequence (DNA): TGTGCCAGCAGCCAAGGAGGGCCACTAGTCTTAGATCAAACTGGGGCCAACGTCCTGACTTTC.

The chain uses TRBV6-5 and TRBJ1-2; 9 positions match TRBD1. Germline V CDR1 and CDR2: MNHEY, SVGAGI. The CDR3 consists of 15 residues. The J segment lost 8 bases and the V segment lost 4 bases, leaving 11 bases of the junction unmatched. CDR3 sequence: CASSSEQGAVGGYTF. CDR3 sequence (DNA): TGTGCCAGCAGTTCAGAACAGGGGGCCGTAGGGGGCTACACCTTC.

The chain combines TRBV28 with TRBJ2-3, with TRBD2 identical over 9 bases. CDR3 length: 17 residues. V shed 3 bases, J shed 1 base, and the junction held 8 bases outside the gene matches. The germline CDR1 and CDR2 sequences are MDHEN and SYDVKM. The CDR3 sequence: CASSLGFRLAGTDTQYF. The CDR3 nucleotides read TGTGCCAGCAGTTTGGGGTTCAGACTAGCGGGCACAGATACGCAGTATTTT.

CDR3 DNA sequence: TGCGCCAGCAGCCAAGATTCCGTGGCGAGGGGGCGAGGAAACACCATATATTTT. Encoded protein: CASSQDSVARGRGNTIYF. J is TRBJ1-3 and V is TRBV4-1; TRBD1 matches at 7 bases. The V gene's germline CDR1 is MGHRA and CDR2 YSYEKL. V was clipped by 0 bases and J by 4 bases; unmatched bases: 12. The CDR3 length is 18 residues.

The CDR3 region is CSASLAGGRIGELFF. In nucleotides, the CDR3 is TGCAGTGCTAGTCTAGCGGGGGGGCGTATCGGGGAGCTGTTTTTT. The chain couples TRBV20-1 to TRBJ2-2; 12 nucleotides match TRBD2. Unmatched junction bases numbered 6, after V lost 3 bases and J lost 7 bases. The CDR3 contains 15 residues. Germline CDR1 is DFQATT and CDR2 is SNEGSKA (reference sequence).

CDR3 sequence: CASSPPVRGFEAFF. DNA of the CDR3: TGTGCCAGCTCACCACCGGTGAGGGGGTTCGAAGCTTTCTTT. V is TRBV18 and J is TRBJ1-1; TRBD1 might be the D (6 bases). CDR3 length equals 14 residues. Germline V gives CDR1 KGHSH, CDR2 LQKENI. The V and J ends lost 0 bases and 8 bases respectively, with 13 bases between them.

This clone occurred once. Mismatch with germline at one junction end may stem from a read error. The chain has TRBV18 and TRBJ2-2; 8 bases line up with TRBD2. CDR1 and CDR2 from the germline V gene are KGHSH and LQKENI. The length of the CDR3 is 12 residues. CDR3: CASSMGSGSNTF. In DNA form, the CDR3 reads TGTGCCAGCTCAATGGGAAGCGGGAGTAATACTTTT.

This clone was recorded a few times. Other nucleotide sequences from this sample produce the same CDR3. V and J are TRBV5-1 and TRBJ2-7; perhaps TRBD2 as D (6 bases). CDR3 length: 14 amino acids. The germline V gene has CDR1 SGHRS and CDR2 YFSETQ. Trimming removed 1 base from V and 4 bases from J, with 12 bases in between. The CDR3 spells CASSLRQGGYEQYF. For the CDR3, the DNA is TGCGCCAGCAGCTTGCGGCAGGGAGGTTACGAGCAGTACTTC.

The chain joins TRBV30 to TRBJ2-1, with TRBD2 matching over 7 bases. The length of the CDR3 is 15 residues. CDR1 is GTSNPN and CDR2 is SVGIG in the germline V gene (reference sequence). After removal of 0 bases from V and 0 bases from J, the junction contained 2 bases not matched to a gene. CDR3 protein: CAWSVGGSSYNEQFF. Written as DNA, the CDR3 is TGTGCCTGGAGTGTGGGGGGGAGCTCCTACAATGAGCAGTTCTTC. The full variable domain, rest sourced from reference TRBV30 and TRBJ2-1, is SQTIHQWPATLVQPVGSPLSLECTVEGTSNPNLYWYRQAAGRGLQLLFYSVGIGQISSEVPQNLSASRPQDRQFILSSKKLLLSDSGFYLCAWSVGGSSYNEQFFGPGTRLTVL.

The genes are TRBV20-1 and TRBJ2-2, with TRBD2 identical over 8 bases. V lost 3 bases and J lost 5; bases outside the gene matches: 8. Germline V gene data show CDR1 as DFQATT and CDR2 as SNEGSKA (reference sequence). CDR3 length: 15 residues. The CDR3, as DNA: TGCAGTGCTAGTAACCGGGGGGGCCGTACCGGGGAGCTGTTTTTT. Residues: CSASNRGGRTGELFF.

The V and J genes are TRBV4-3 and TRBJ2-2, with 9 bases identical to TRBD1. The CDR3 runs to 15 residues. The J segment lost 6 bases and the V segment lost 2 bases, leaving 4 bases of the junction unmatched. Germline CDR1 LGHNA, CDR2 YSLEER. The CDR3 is CASSQRTGAAGELFF. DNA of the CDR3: TGCGCCAGCAGCCAACGGACAGGGGCGGCCGGGGAGCTGTTTTTT.